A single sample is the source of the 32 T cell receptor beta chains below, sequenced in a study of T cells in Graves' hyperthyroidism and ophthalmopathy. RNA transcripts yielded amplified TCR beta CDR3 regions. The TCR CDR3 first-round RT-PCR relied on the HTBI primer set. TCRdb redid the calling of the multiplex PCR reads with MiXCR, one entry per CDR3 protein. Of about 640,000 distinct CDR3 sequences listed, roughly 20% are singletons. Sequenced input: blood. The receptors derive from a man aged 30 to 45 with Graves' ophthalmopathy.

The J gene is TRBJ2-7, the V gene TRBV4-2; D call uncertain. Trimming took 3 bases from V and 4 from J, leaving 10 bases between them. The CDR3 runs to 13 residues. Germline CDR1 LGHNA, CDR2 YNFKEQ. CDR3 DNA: TGTGCCAGCAGCCAGTCACTATATTACGAGCAGTACTTC. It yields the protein CASSQSLYYEQYF.

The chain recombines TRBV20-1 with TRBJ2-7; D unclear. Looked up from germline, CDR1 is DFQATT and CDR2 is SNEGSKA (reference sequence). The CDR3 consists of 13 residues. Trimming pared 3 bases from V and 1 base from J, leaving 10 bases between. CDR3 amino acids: CSASLDGSYEQYF. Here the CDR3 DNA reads TGCAGTGCTAGCCTGGACGGATCCTACGAGCAGTACTTC.

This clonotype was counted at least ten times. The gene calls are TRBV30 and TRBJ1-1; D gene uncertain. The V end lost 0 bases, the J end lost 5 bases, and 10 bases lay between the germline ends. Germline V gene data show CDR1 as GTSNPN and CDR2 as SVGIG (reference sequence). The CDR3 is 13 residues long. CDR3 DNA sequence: TGTGCCTGGAGTGTACACTTTGGGACTGAAGCTTTCTTT. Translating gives CAWSVHFGTEAFF.

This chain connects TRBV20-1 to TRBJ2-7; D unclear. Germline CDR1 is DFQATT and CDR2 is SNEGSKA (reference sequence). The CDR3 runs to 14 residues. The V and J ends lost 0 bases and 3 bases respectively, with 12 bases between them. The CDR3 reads CSARDLARIYEQYF. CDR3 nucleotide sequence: TGCAGTGCTAGAGATCTGGCGAGGATCTACGAGCAGTACTTC.

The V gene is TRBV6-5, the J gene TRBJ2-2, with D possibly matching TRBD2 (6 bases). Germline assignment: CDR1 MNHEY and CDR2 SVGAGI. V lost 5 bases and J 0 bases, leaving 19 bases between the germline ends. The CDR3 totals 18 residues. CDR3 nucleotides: TGTGCCAGCAGTCACACGGCCCGCGGGATTTCGAACACCGGGGAGCTGTTTTTT. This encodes CASSHTARGISNTGELFF.

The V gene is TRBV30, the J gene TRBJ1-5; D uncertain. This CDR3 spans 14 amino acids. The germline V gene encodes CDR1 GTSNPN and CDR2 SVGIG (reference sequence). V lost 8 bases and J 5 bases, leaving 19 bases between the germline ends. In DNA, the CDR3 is TGTGCCAGTAGCCCTGGGTGGTTGGATCAGCCCCAGCATTTT. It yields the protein CASSPGWLDQPQHF.

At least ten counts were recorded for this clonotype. DNA for the CDR3: TGTGCCAGCAGCCCTATGATCTGGGGGTCCAATCAGCCCCAGCATTTT. Translating it yields CASSPMIWGSNQPQHF. The chain joins TRBV12-3 or TRBV12-4 to TRBJ1-5; D is perhaps TRBD1 (5 bases). CDR3 length: 16 residues. V shed 6 bases and J shed 3 bases, with 18 bases lying between them.

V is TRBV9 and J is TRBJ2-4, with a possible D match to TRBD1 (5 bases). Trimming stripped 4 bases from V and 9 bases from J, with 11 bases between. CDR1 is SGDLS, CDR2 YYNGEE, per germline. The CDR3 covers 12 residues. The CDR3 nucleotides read TGTGCCAGCAGCCAAGACAGCGTCATTCAGTACTTC. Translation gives CASSQDSVIQYF.

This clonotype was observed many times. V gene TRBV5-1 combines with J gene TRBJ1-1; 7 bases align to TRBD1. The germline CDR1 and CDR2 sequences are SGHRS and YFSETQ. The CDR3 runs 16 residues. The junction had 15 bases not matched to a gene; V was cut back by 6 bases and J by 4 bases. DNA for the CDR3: TGCGCCAGCAAGCGGGAGACAGGGAGAGAAGGCACTGAAGCTTTCTTT. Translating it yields CASKRETGREGTEAFF.

The CDR3 bases are TGCAGCGTGGCGACTGGGACGGGAAAGCAGCCCCAGCATTTT. This gives the protein CSVATGTGKQPQHF. J is TRBJ1-5 and V is TRBV29-1, with a weak D call TRBD1 (5 bases). Germline CDR1 is SQVTM and CDR2 is ANQGSEA. The CDR3 has 14 amino acids. Trimming took 6 bases from V and 7 from J, leaving 19 bases between them.

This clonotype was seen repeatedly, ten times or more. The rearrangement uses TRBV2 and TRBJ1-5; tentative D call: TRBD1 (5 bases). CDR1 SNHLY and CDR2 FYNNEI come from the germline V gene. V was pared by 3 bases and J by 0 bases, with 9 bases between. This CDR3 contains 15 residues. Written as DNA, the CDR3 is TGTGCCAGCAGTGAGGCCAGGGATAGCAATCAGCCCCAGCATTTT. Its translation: CASSEARDSNQPQHF. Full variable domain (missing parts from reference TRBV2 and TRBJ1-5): EPEVTQTPSHQVTQMGQEVILRCVPISNHLYFYWYRQILGQKVEFLVSFYNNEISEKSEIFDDQFSVERPDGSNFTLKIRSTKLEDSAMYFCASSEARDSNQPQHFGDGTRLSIL.

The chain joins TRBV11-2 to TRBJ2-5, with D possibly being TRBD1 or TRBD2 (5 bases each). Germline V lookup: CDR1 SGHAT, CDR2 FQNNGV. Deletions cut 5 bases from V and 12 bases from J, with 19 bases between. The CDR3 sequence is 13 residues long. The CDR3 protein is CASSAAGTPLEYF. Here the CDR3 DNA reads TGTGCCAGCAGCGCAGCCGGGACGCCCCTAGAGTACTTC.

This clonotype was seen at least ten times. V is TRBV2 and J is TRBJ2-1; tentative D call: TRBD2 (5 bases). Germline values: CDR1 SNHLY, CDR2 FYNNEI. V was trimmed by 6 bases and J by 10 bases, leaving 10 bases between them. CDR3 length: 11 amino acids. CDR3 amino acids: CASSKLGEQFF. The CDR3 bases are TGTGCCAGCAGCAAACTAGGCGAGCAGTTCTTC.

CDR3 region: CAISESSEQYF. CDR3 nucleotides: TGTGCCATCAGCGAGAGCAGCGAGCAGTACTTC. The rearrangement links TRBV10-3 to TRBJ2-7; D gene ambiguous. The CDR3 length is 11 residues. The V end lost 6 bases, the J end lost 6 bases, and 9 bases lay between the germline ends. Germline V gene sequence: CDR1 ENHRY, CDR2 SYGVKD.

The CDR3 spells CASSLVATSYNEQFF. DNA for the CDR3: TGTGCCAGCAGCCTAGTTGCGACCTCCTACAATGAGCAGTTCTTC. The chain is built from TRBV11-2 and TRBJ2-1; D not certain. CDR3 length: 15 amino acids. The germline V gene has CDR1 SGHAT and CDR2 FQNNGV. V was shortened by 5 bases and J by 0 bases, with 11 bases between the two germline ends.

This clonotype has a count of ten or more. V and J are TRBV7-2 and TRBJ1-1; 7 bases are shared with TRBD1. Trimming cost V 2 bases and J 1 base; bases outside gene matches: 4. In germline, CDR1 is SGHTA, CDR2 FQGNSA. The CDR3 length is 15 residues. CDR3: CASSLLDRANTEAFF. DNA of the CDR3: TGTGCCAGCAGCTTACTCGACAGGGCGAACACTGAAGCTTTCTTT.

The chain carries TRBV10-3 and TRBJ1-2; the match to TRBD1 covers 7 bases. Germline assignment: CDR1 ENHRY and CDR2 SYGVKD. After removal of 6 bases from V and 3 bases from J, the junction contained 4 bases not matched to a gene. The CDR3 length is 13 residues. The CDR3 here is CAIRPGGDYGYTF. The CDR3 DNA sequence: TGTGCCATCAGACCAGGGGGGGACTATGGCTACACCTTC.

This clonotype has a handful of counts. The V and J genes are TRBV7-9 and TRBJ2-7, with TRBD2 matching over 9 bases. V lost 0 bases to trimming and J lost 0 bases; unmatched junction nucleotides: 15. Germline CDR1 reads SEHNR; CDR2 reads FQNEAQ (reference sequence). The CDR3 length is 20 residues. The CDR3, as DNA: TGTGCCAGCAGCTTAGCGCGATCGGGTTCCGCTAGCGGGAACTCCTACGAGCAGTACTTC. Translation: CASSLARSGSASGNSYEQYF.

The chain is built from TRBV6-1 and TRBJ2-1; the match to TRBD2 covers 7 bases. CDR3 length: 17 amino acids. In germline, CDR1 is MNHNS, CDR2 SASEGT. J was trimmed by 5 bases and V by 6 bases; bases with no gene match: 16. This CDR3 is CASSRYSFELANNEQFF. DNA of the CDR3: TGTGCCAGCAGCCGGTACTCATTTGAACTAGCGAACAATGAGCAGTTCTTC.

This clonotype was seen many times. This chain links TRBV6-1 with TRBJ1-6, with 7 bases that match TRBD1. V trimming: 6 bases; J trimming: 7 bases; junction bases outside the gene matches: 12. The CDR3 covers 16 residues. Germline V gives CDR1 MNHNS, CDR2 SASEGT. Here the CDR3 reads CASSFTRGRSNSPLHF. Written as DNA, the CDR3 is TGTGCCAGCAGCTTTACAAGGGGGCGCAGCAATTCACCCCTCCACTTT.

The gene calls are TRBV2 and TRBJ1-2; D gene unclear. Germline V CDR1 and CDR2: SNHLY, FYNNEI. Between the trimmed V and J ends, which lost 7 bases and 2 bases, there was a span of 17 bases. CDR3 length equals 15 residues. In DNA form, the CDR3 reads TGTGCCAGCACCCCCGAAGGAGGGCCCAACTATGGCTACACCTTC. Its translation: CASTPEGGPNYGYTF.

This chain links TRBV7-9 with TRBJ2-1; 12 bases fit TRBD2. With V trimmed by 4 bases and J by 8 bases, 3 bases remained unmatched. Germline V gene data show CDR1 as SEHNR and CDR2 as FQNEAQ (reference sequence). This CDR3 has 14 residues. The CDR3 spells CASSSTSGSDEQFF. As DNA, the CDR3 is TGTGCCAGCAGCTCGACTAGCGGGAGCGATGAGCAGTTCTTC.

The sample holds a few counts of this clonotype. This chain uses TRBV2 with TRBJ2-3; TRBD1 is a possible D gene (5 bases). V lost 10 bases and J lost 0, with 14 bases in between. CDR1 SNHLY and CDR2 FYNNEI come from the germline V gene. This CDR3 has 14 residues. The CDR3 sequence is CANNGQISTDTQYF. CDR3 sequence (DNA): TGTGCCAACAACGGACAAATTAGCACAGATACGCAGTATTTT.

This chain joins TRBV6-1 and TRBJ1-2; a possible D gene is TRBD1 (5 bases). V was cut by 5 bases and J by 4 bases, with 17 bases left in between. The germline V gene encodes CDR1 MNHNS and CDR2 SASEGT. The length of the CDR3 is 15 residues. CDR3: CASSTFQTATYGYTF. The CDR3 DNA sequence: TGTGCCAGCAGTACGTTTCAGACAGCAACCTATGGCTACACCTTC.

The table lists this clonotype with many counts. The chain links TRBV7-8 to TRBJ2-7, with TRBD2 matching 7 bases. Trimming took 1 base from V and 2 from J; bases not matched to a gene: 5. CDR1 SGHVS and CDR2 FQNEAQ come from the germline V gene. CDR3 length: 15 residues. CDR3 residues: CASSLEERGTYEQYF. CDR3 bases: TGTGCCAGCAGCTTAGAGGAGCGGGGTACCTACGAGCAGTACTTC.

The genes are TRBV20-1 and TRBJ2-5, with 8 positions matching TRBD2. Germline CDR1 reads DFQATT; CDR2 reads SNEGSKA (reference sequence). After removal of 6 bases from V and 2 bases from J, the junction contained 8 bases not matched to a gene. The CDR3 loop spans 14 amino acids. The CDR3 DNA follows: TGCAGTGCCTCTAGCGGGTGGTATCAAGAGACCCAGTACTTC. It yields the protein CSASSGWYQETQYF.

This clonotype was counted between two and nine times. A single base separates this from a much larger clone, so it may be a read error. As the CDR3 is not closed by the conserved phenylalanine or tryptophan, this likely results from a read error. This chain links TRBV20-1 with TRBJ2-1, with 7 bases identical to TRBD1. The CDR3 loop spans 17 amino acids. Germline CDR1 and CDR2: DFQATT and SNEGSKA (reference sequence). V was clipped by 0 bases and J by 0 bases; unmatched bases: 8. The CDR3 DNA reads TGCAGTGCTAGAGATCTCCGTAGGACAGGCTCCTACAATGAGCAGTTCCTC. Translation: CSARDLRRTGSYNEQFL.

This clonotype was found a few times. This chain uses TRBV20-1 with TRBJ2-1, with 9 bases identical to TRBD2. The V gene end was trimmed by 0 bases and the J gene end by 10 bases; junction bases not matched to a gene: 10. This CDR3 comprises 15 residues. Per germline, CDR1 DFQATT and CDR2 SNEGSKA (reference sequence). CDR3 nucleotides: TGCAGTGCTAGAGAAGGGGGCGGGAGGGCAGGAGAGCAGTTCTTC. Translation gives CSAREGGGRAGEQFF.

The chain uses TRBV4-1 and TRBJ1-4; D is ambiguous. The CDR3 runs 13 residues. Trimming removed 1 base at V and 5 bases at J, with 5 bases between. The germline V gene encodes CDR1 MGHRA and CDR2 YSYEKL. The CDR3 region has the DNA TGCGCCAGCAGCCAAGCTTTAAATGAAAAACTGTTTTTT. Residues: CASSQALNEKLFF.

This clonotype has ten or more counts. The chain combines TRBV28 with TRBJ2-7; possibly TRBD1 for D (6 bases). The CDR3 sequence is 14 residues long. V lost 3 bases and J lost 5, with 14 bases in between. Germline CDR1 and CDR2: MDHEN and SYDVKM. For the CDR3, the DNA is TGTGCCAGCAGTTTGAGAACAGGGAAAGACGAGCAGTACTTC. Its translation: CASSLRTGKDEQYF.

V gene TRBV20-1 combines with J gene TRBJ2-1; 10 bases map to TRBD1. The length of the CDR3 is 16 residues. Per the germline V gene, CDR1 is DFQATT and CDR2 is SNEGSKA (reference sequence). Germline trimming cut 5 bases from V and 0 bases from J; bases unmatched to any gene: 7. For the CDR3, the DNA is TGCAGTGCTTTGGACAGGGGGAAAGGCTCCTACAATGAGCAGTTCTTC. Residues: CSALDRGKGSYNEQFF.

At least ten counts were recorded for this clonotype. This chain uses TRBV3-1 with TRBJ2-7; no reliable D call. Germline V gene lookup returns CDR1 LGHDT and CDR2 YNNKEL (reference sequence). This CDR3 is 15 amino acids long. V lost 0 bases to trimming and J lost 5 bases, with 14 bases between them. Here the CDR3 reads CASSQDVSRSHEQYF. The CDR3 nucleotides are TGTGCCAGCAGCCAAGATGTATCGCGATCCCACGAGCAGTACTTC.